Listed here are 29 T cell receptor beta chains from one sample, sequenced in a study of CD8+ T cells in alopecia areata. cDNA reverse transcribed from extracted RNA served as the sequencing template. The data were produced by immunoSEQ multiplex PCR, yet TCRdb's version contains in-frame clones alone and is incomplete. The sample records more than 200,000 clones, about two thirds being singletons. Sequences were derived from CD4+ T cells sorted from blood, sampled at week 0. The receptors come from a human donor with alopecia areata.

The V and J genes are TRBV9 and TRBJ2-2; D gene uncertain. This CDR3 is built from 15 residues. CDR1 is SGDLS, CDR2 YYNGEE, per germline. Trimming removed 3 bases at V and 0 bases at J, with 9 bases between. CDR3 region: CASSASLANTGELFF. In DNA form, the CDR3 reads TGTGCCAGCAGCGCCTCCCTTGCGAACACCGGGGAGCTGTTTTTT.

This chain connects TRBV5-6 to TRBJ1-1, with 8 bases aligning to TRBD1. V was clipped by 3 bases and J by 3 bases; unmatched bases: 7. The germline V gene encodes CDR1 SGHDT and CDR2 YYEEEE. CDR3 length: 15 residues. The CDR3 nucleotides are TGTGCCAGCAGCTCGAGGACAGGGCGGCACACTGAAGCTTTCTTT. This gives the protein CASSSRTGRHTEAFF.

This rearrangement joins TRBV25-1 to TRBJ2-5; a weak D match, TRBD1 (6 bases). Germline V lookup: CDR1 MGHDK, CDR2 SYGVNS. V was cut by 7 bases and J by 1 base, with 13 bases left in between. This CDR3 has 14 amino acids. CDR3 in amino acids: CASTTGSVQETQYF. In nucleotides, the CDR3 is TGTGCCAGCACAACAGGGTCGGTCCAAGAGACCCAGTACTTC.

The chain links TRBV2 to TRBJ1-2; perhaps TRBD1 as D (5 bases). The V end was cut by 7 bases, the J end by 5 bases, with 17 bases between. Germline V gene lookup returns CDR1 SNHLY and CDR2 FYNNEI. The CDR3 loop spans 14 amino acids. The chain's CDR3 is CASMAGRNSYGYTF. CDR3 nucleotides: TGTGCCAGCATGGCAGGGAGAAACTCTTATGGCTACACCTTC. The full variable domain, its missing parts supplied by reference TRBV2 and TRBJ1-2, is EPEVTQTPSHQVTQMGQEVILRCVPISNHLYFYWYRQILGQKVEFLVSFYNNEISEKSEIFDDQFSVERPDGSNFTLKIRSTKLEDSAMYFCASMAGRNSYGYTFGSGTRLTVV.

Note on this clone: Other nucleotide sequences in the sample specify the same CDR3. V and J are TRBV20-1 and TRBJ1-1; D remains ambiguous. V shed 6 bases and J shed 1 base, with 6 bases lying between them. The CDR3 totals 11 residues. The germline gives CDR1 DFQATT, CDR2 SNEGSKA (reference sequence). The CDR3 coding sequence is TGCAGTGCCCGAGAGAACACTGAAGCTTTCTTT. Translated: CSARENTEAFF.

The chain carries TRBV30 and TRBJ1-2, with 7 bases aligning to TRBD1. This CDR3 contains 14 residues. In germline, CDR1 is GTSNPN, CDR2 SVGIG (reference sequence). V lost 4 bases to trimming and J lost 3 bases; unmatched junction nucleotides: 8. CDR3 sequence reads: CAWTGTVGDYGYTF. The CDR3 DNA follows: TGTGCCTGGACCGGGACAGTTGGGGACTATGGCTACACCTTC.

The genes are TRBV6-5 and TRBJ1-4, with 7 bases matching TRBD1. The CDR3 runs 15 residues. Germline V gives CDR1 MNHEY, CDR2 SVGAGI. V lost 0 bases, J lost 5 bases, and 3 bases stayed unmatched. In DNA form, the CDR3 reads TGTGCCAGCAGTTACTCGGGAGGGGGCAATGAAAAACTGTTTTTT. Its protein is CASSYSGGGNEKLFF.

The rearrangement joins TRBV15 to TRBJ1-1; no clear D. Germline-derived CDR1 and CDR2 are LNHNV and YYDKDF (reference sequence). The CDR3 spans 15 residues. Trimming stripped 2 bases from V and 3 bases from J, with 13 bases between. The CDR3 here is CATSRPRPWDTEAFF. CDR3 nucleotide sequence: TGTGCCACCAGCAGACCCCGGCCCTGGGACACTGAAGCTTTCTTT.

The V gene is TRBV7-9, the J gene TRBJ1-1; D unclear. The germline CDR1 and CDR2 sequences are SEHNR and FQNEAQ (reference sequence). The CDR3 is 11 residues long. V lost 8 bases, J lost 1 base, and 5 bases lay in between. This CDR3 reads CASPQNTEAFF. The CDR3 DNA reads as TGTGCCAGCCCCCAGAACACTGAAGCTTTCTTT.

This chain connects TRBV5-4 to TRBJ2-7; D ambiguous. From germline, CDR1 is SGHNT and CDR2 YYREEE (reference sequence). This CDR3 contains 14 residues. V gave up 4 bases and J gave up 1 base, with 12 bases separating them. The DNA for the CDR3 is TGTGCCAGCAGCCCATCAGGACCTTCCTACGAGCAGTACTTC. It translates to CASSPSGPSYEQYF.

The rearrangement joins TRBV9 to TRBJ2-1, with D perhaps matching TRBD2 (6 bases). Germline values: CDR1 SGDLS, CDR2 YYNGEE. The CDR3 has 16 amino acids. Trimming shortened V by 2 bases and J by 5 bases, and 17 bases separated the two germline ends. The CDR3 coding sequence is TGTGCCAGCAGCGTCGACCCGGGGACTGCAAACAATGAGCAGTTCTTC. Amino acids: CASSVDPGTANNEQFF. The full variable domain, in which reference TRBV9 and TRBJ2-1 provide the parts outside the CDR3, is DSGVTQTPKHLITATGQRVTLRCSPRSGDLSVYWYQQSLDQGLQFLIQYYNGEERAKGNILERFSAQQFPDLHSELNLSSLELGDSALYFCASSVDPGTANNEQFFGPGTRLTVL.

The chain recombines TRBV7-2 with TRBJ2-3, with a weak D call TRBD1 (6 bases). V gave up 5 bases and J gave up 4 bases, with 13 bases separating them. CDR3 length: 14 residues. The germline gives CDR1 SGHTA, CDR2 FQGNSA. CDR3 DNA: TGTGCCAGCAGCCCCGCGTACAGGGCAGATACGCAGTATTTT. Translated, it gives CASSPAYRADTQYF.

The chain combines TRBV5-6 with TRBJ1-5, with D maybe TRBD1 (5 bases). V shed 4 bases and J shed 7 bases, with 21 bases lying between them. CDR1 and CDR2 from the germline V gene are SGHDT and YYEEEE. The CDR3 is 16 residues long. The CDR3 DNA follows: TGTGCCAGCAGCCTGTTCGTTGGGGCAGGCCCCCAGCCCCAGCATTTT. Translating it yields CASSLFVGAGPQPQHF.

This clone turned up a few times. The chain uses TRBV29-1 and TRBJ2-1, with TRBD1 identical over 8 bases. V lost 7 bases, J lost 9 bases, and 11 bases stayed unmatched. The V gene's germline CDR1 is SQVTM and CDR2 ANQGSEA. The CDR3 spans 13 residues. In nucleotides, the CDR3 is TGCAGCGCCCCGCGGGCAGGGGGCTTTGAGCAGTTCTTC. It codes for CSAPRAGGFEQFF.

The V gene is TRBV30, the J gene TRBJ1-6, with 7 nucleotides matching TRBD1. The V segment lost 2 bases and the J segment 7 bases; nucleotides outside the gene matches: 8. The CDR3 has 15 amino acids. Looked up from germline, CDR1 is GTSNPN and CDR2 is SVGIG (reference sequence). CDR3 sequence (DNA): TGTGCCTGGAGTACGGGACAGAACAAAAATTCACCCCTCCACTTT. It specifies CAWSTGQNKNSPLHF.

The chain is built from TRBV7-2 and TRBJ1-2; D might be TRBD1 (6 bases). The CDR3 is 18 amino acids. Germline CDR1 SGHTA, CDR2 FQGNSA. Trimming left V 2 bases short and J 2 bases short, with 21 bases between. The CDR3 here is CASSLSRQGTPPNYGYTF. In DNA, the CDR3 is TGTGCCAGCAGCTTATCCCGTCAGGGGACTCCCCCCAACTATGGCTACACCTTC. The whole variable domain, filled in from reference TRBV7-2 and TRBJ1-2, reads GAGVSQSPSNKVTEKGKDVELRCDPISGHTALYWYRQSLGQGLEFLIYFQGNSAPDKSGLPSDRFSAERTGGSVSTLTIQRTQQEDSAVYLCASSLSRQGTPPNYGYTFGSGTRLTVV.

V and J are TRBV25-1 and TRBJ2-5; the match to TRBD2 covers 11 bases. The V segment lost 3 bases and the J segment 7 bases; nucleotides outside the gene matches: 7. From germline, CDR1 is MGHDK and CDR2 SYGVNS. This CDR3 contains 15 residues. The CDR3, as DNA: TGTGCCAGCAGTGAGCTGACTAGCGGGGTCTTGACCCAGTACTTC. Translated, it gives CASSELTSGVLTQYF.

The V call is TRBV9, the J call TRBJ1-2; TRBD1 aligns across 9 bases. V lost 3 bases to trimming and J lost 6 bases; unmatched junction nucleotides: 9. Germline V gene lookup returns CDR1 SGDLS and CDR2 YYNGEE. There are 15 residues in the CDR3. The CDR3 loop reads CASSAPQGAPDGYTF. CDR3 bases: TGTGCCAGCAGCGCACCACAGGGGGCGCCTGATGGCTACACCTTC.

This clone was detected only a few times. This rearrangement joins TRBV5-6 to TRBJ2-6; D might be TRBD1 (5 bases). The CDR3 is made up of 15 amino acids. Germline V gene data show CDR1 as SGHDT and CDR2 as YYEEEE. With 5 bases removed from V and 2 bases from J, the gap between germline ends came to 11 bases. The CDR3 sequence is CASRDKSPGANVLTF. The DNA of the CDR3 is TGTGCCAGCAGGGACAAGTCCCCTGGGGCCAACGTCCTGACTTTC.

The sample holds a few counts of this clone. V and J are TRBV7-2 and TRBJ2-2, with no clear D. The germline V and J ends were trimmed by 3 bases and 6 bases, with 8 bases remaining between them. Germline V gives CDR1 SGHTA, CDR2 FQGNSA. The CDR3 contains 13 residues. The CDR3 DNA sequence: TGTGCCAGCAGCTTTGCTAAATCCGGGGAGCTGTTTTTT. Translation: CASSFAKSGELFF.

This chain links TRBV5-1 with TRBJ2-7; 10 bases agree with TRBD2. The V gene's germline CDR1 is SGHRS and CDR2 YFSETQ. Unmatched junction bases numbered 0, after V lost 0 bases and J lost 3 bases. This CDR3 contains 14 residues. CDR3 loop: CASSLGTSGYEQYF. The CDR3 region has the DNA TGCGCCAGCAGCTTGGGGACTAGCGGCTACGAGCAGTACTTC.

This chain links TRBV5-1 with TRBJ2-7, with TRBD1 identical over 7 bases. The germline V gene encodes CDR1 SGHRS and CDR2 YFSETQ. The CDR3 covers 14 residues. The V segment lost 2 bases and the J segment 2 bases; nucleotides outside the gene matches: 4. CDR3 nucleotide sequence: TGCGCCAGCAGCTTACAGGGGCGAACCTACGAGCAGTACTTC. It translates to CASSLQGRTYEQYF. The whole variable domain, filled in from reference TRBV5-1 and TRBJ2-7, reads KAGVTQTPRYLIKTRGQQVTLSCSPISGHRSVSWYQQTPGQGLQFLFEYFSETQRNKGNFPGRFSGRQFSNSRSEMNVSTLELGDSALYLCASSLQGRTYEQYFGPGTRLTVT.

The J gene is TRBJ2-5, the V gene TRBV7-9, with D possibly TRBD1 on 6 matching bases. Germline CDR1 is SEHNR and CDR2 is FQNEAQ (reference sequence). Trimming removed 1 base at V and 2 bases at J, with 14 bases between. The CDR3 consists of 16 residues. The CDR3 DNA reads as TGTGCCAGCAGCTTAGGTCGGACAGCCGAACAAGAGACCCAGTACTTC. Translating it yields CASSLGRTAEQETQYF.

This chain links TRBV2 with TRBJ2-5; the D is unclear. This CDR3 comprises 16 residues. Trimming took 8 bases from V and 0 from J, leaving 19 bases between them. Looked up from germline, CDR1 is SNHLY and CDR2 is FYNNEI. CDR3 sequence reads: CASAQWGWGNQETQYF. Written as DNA, the CDR3 is TGTGCCAGCGCTCAGTGGGGATGGGGAAACCAAGAGACCCAGTACTTC.

This clone has more than one count but fewer than ten. DNA of the CDR3: TGTGCCAGTAGTGGGTGGACAGGTGCCTACGAGCAGTACTTC. As protein: CASSGWTGAYEQYF. The chain uses TRBV19 and TRBJ2-7; TRBD1 agrees at 7 bases. The CDR3 loop spans 14 amino acids. The germline CDR1 and CDR2 sequences are LNHDA and SQIVND (reference sequence). With 5 bases clipped from V and 2 bases from J, the junction kept 6 bases outside the gene matches.

V usage is TRBV11-2 and J usage is TRBJ2-3; the D is unclear. The CDR3 covers 13 residues. The V and J ends lost 2 bases and 7 bases respectively, with 10 bases between them. From germline, CDR1 is SGHAT and CDR2 FQNNGV. CDR3 in amino acids: CASSLSPENTQYF. The CDR3 DNA is TGTGCCAGCAGCTTATCCCCGGAGAATACGCAGTATTTT.

CDR3 protein: CASSTAPSGANVLTF. DNA of the CDR3: TGTGCCAGCAGCACCGCCCCCTCTGGGGCCAACGTCCTGACTTTC. The V call is TRBV5-4, the J call TRBJ2-6; D remains ambiguous. The CDR3 contains 15 residues. The germline gives CDR1 SGHNT, CDR2 YYREEE (reference sequence). The V end was cut by 4 bases, the J end by 0 bases, with 8 bases between.

The V and J genes are TRBV7-8 and TRBJ2-5; perhaps TRBD1 as D (6 bases). Trimming pared 0 bases from V and 5 bases from J, leaving 10 bases between. The length of the CDR3 is 14 residues. Germline assignment: CDR1 SGHVS and CDR2 FQNEAQ. CDR3 DNA sequence: TGTGCCAGCAGCTTAGCATTGGGGGCCGAGACCCAGTACTTC. Its protein product is CASSLALGAETQYF.

This clone was seen a handful of times. CDR3 in DNA: TGTGCCAGCAGCTTTAATCGTCCTAGCGCTGAGCAGTTCTTC. The encoded protein is CASSFNRPSAEQFF. V is TRBV7-2 and J is TRBJ2-1, with D tentatively TRBD2 (6 bases). Trimming took off 3 bases at V and 9 bases at J, with 15 bases between the two ends. CDR1 is SGHTA, CDR2 FQGNSA, per germline. The CDR3 is 14 residues long.